A selection of T cell receptor beta chains follows, all from one sample in a study of cytomegalovirus exposure and HLA in healthy donors. The protocol was immunoSEQ multiplex PCR, while the TCRdb copy is restricted to in-frame clones and leaves out a portion. The sample has around 97,000 clones; roughly four fifths are singletons. Sequenced material: PBMCs. These receptors were collected from a man aged 35 to 55 in good health and CMV-seropositive. The CDR3 runs from the conserved cysteine through the conserved F or W. Each record gives: V gene, J gene, CDR3 length, clone size, CDR3 protein. Clone size is shown for a subset of rows, as once, few, many or a class of expanded clone.

v_call: TRBV11-2
j_call: TRBJ1-5
cdr3_length: 13
clone_size: few
cdr3_aa: CASSIGQNQPQHF

v_call: TRBV11-2
j_call: TRBJ2-3
cdr3_length: 14
clone_size: .
cdr3_aa: CASSPLSSTDTQYF

v_call: TRBV7-7
j_call: TRBJ2-1
cdr3_length: 13
clone_size: .
cdr3_aa: CASSNLARDEQFF

v_call: TRBV18
j_call: TRBJ2-7
cdr3_length: 16
clone_size: .
cdr3_aa: CASSPVIGTAKYEQYF

v_call: TRBV5-4
j_call: TRBJ1-1
cdr3_length: 13
clone_size: once
cdr3_aa: CASSVDINTEAFF

v_call: TRBV7-3
j_call: TRBJ1-2
cdr3_length: 15
clone_size: once
cdr3_aa: CASSNSSSRLSGYTF

v_call: TRBV28
j_call: TRBJ2-6
cdr3_length: 18
clone_size: .
cdr3_aa: CASVRGGTALSVANVLTF

v_call: TRBV7-2
j_call: TRBJ1-4
cdr3_length: 15
clone_size: .
cdr3_aa: CASSSQTAINEKLFF

v_call: TRBV6-6
j_call: TRBJ2-5
cdr3_length: 13
clone_size: .
cdr3_aa: CATNQGEQETQYF

v_call: TRBV6-6
j_call: .
cdr3_length: 14
clone_size: .
cdr3_aa: CASSSDRVNYEQYF

v_call: TRBV19
j_call: TRBJ2-5
cdr3_length: 14
clone_size: once
cdr3_aa: CASSLDKARETQYF

v_call: TRBV30
j_call: TRBJ2-1
cdr3_length: 15
clone_size: .
cdr3_aa: CAWRTSGGAYNEQFF

v_call: TRBV9
j_call: TRBJ2-7
cdr3_length: 16
clone_size: .
cdr3_aa: CASSPRGGQGAVEQYF

v_call: TRBV6-1
j_call: TRBJ2-1
cdr3_length: 13
clone_size: .
cdr3_aa: CASGRQRSNEQFF

v_call: TRBV6-4
j_call: TRBJ2-6
cdr3_length: 15
clone_size: .
cdr3_aa: CASRPDSSGANVLTF

v_call: TRBV19
j_call: TRBJ1-3
cdr3_length: 11
clone_size: few
cdr3_aa: CASSMGAPLYF

v_call: TRBV5-1
j_call: TRBJ1-1
cdr3_length: 13
clone_size: .
cdr3_aa: CASRVQVGTEAFF

v_call: TRBV7-2
j_call: TRBJ1-2
cdr3_length: 14
clone_size: .
cdr3_aa: CASSLAIGDYGYTF

v_call: TRBV15
j_call: TRBJ1-3
cdr3_length: 18
clone_size: once
cdr3_aa: CATSRDLGRRGPGNTIYF

v_call: TRBV29-1
j_call: TRBJ2-1
cdr3_length: 14
clone_size: .
cdr3_aa: CSVFLAPAGNEQFF

v_call: TRBV7-2
j_call: TRBJ2-7
cdr3_length: 17
clone_size: .
cdr3_aa: CASSGTDRGWEIYEQYF

v_call: TRBV9
j_call: TRBJ2-1
cdr3_length: 13
clone_size: .
cdr3_aa: CASSPGGGDEQFF

v_call: TRBV5-4
j_call: TRBJ1-1
cdr3_length: 17
clone_size: .
cdr3_aa: CASSLGGLAAMNTEAFF

v_call: TRBV29-1
j_call: TRBJ2-2
cdr3_length: 13
clone_size: .
cdr3_aa: CSTASGRDGELFF

v_call: TRBV11-2
j_call: TRBJ2-6
cdr3_length: 15
clone_size: .
cdr3_aa: CASSLEVSGANGLTF

v_call: TRBV6-1
j_call: TRBJ1-4
cdr3_length: 15
clone_size: .
cdr3_aa: CASIQTGATNEKLFF

v_call: TRBV6-5
j_call: TRBJ1-2
cdr3_length: 15
clone_size: .
cdr3_aa: CASSYSARGGYGYTF

v_call: TRBV6-5
j_call: TRBJ1-4
cdr3_length: 14
clone_size: .
cdr3_aa: CASSSTVTNEKLFF

v_call: TRBV19
j_call: TRBJ1-5
cdr3_length: 15
clone_size: few
cdr3_aa: CASIGVPGHNQPQHF

v_call: TRBV28
j_call: TRBJ1-3
cdr3_length: 14
clone_size: .
cdr3_aa: CASSSPVSGNTIYF

v_call: TRBV5-1
j_call: TRBJ1-2
cdr3_length: 15
clone_size: .
cdr3_aa: CASSLDRGPDYGYTF

v_call: TRBV7-9
j_call: TRBJ2-1
cdr3_length: 12
clone_size: .
cdr3_aa: CASSLQGGKEFF

v_call: TRBV5-1
j_call: TRBJ2-5
cdr3_length: 15
clone_size: few
cdr3_aa: CASSPDRVGQETQYF

v_call: TRBV6-1
j_call: TRBJ1-1
cdr3_length: 12
clone_size: .
cdr3_aa: CASRKTGTEAFF

v_call: TRBV19
j_call: .
cdr3_length: 15
clone_size: .
cdr3_aa: CASSIRTGGNYEQYF

v_call: TRBV7-9
j_call: TRBJ1-1
cdr3_length: 13
clone_size: .
cdr3_aa: CASSPGSYTEAFF

v_call: TRBV7-9
j_call: TRBJ1-1
cdr3_length: 12
clone_size: .
cdr3_aa: CASSLGAAEAFF

v_call: TRBV28
j_call: TRBJ2-5
cdr3_length: 14
clone_size: .
cdr3_aa: CASRGQGSKETQYF

v_call: TRBV6-5
j_call: TRBJ1-1
cdr3_length: 12
clone_size: .
cdr3_aa: CATLRGRAEAFF

v_call: TRBV11-2
j_call: TRBJ2-7
cdr3_length: 17
clone_size: few
cdr3_aa: CASSWGSMTSGSFEQYF

v_call: TRBV28
j_call: TRBJ2-5
cdr3_length: 13
clone_size: .
cdr3_aa: CASSSGLVETQYF

v_call: TRBV30
j_call: TRBJ2-7
cdr3_length: 14
clone_size: .
cdr3_aa: CAWSISGTGYEQYF

v_call: TRBV5-6
j_call: TRBJ1-2
cdr3_length: 15
clone_size: .
cdr3_aa: CASSPGSRGDYGYTF

v_call: TRBV5-1
j_call: TRBJ2-7
cdr3_length: 14
clone_size: once
cdr3_aa: CASSWTGEGYEQYF

v_call: TRBV4-1
j_call: TRBJ1-3
cdr3_length: 17
clone_size: once
cdr3_aa: CASRQDRTGSSGNTIYF

v_call: TRBV10-3
j_call: TRBJ1-1
cdr3_length: 16
clone_size: once
cdr3_aa: CAISEFRTEQNTEAFF

v_call: TRBV27
j_call: TRBJ2-1
cdr3_length: 14
clone_size: .
cdr3_aa: CASSSMSSYNEQFF

v_call: TRBV9
j_call: TRBJ2-6
cdr3_length: 16
clone_size: .
cdr3_aa: CASSEDGGSGANGLTF